This entry lists 9 T cell receptor beta chains sequenced from one sample in a study of blood T cell repertoires in COVID-19. Sequencing used immunoSEQ multiplex PCR; TCRdb keeps in-frame clones, though not all of them. The data contain over 30,000 clones, around nine tenths of them singletons. The specimen was peripheral blood. The receptors were sampled from a human donor in a cohort sampled during active COVID-19.

This chain links TRBV9 with TRBJ2-7; possibly TRBD2 for D (6 bases). Germline CDR1 and CDR2: SGDLS and YYNGEE. V lost 0 bases, J lost 6 bases, and 16 bases lay in between. This CDR3 is 15 amino acids long. CDR3 bases: TGTGCCAGCAGCGTAGTCGGGGAGGCAGGGCTCGAGCAGTACTTC. Amino acids: CASSVVGEAGLEQYF.

The gene calls are TRBV18 and TRBJ1-2, with D possibly being TRBD1 (6 bases). The V gene's germline CDR1 is KGHSH and CDR2 LQKENI. Trimming shortened V by 2 bases and J by 3 bases, and 13 bases separated the two germline ends. The CDR3 sequence is 15 residues long. This CDR3 reads CASSPYTTGDYGYTF. The CDR3 DNA reads TGTGCCAGCTCACCATATACGACAGGAGACTATGGCTACACCTTC.

The chain couples TRBV5-1 to TRBJ1-2; D is possibly TRBD1 (6 bases). Trimming removed 0 bases from V and 10 bases from J, with 16 bases in between. This CDR3 contains 14 residues. CDR1 is SGHRS and CDR2 is YFSETQ in the germline V gene. The CDR3 loop is CASSLAQGLRIYTF. CDR3 DNA sequence: TGCGCCAGCAGCTTGGCGCAGGGGTTAAGGATCTACACCTTC.

The J gene is TRBJ1-4, the V gene TRBV6-5, with D maybe TRBD1 (6 bases). Trimming took 10 bases from V and 2 from J, leaving 14 bases between them. CDR3 length: 14 amino acids. CDR1 MNHEY and CDR2 SVGAGI come from the germline V gene. The CDR3 DNA is TGTGCCACAGCACCGGGACATACTAATGAAAAACTGTTTTTT. Protein product: CATAPGHTNEKLFF.

The chain joins TRBV19 to TRBJ2-5; tentative D call: TRBD2 (5 bases). Germline CDR1 reads LNHDA; CDR2 reads SQIVND (reference sequence). Trimming left V 6 bases short and J 5 bases short, with 13 bases between. The CDR3 consists of 13 residues. The CDR3 bases are TGTGCCAGTAGCCGGTGGGAGCGGGAGACCCAGTACTTC. Translated: CASSRWERETQYF.

This sequence joins TRBV3-1 (or the pseudogene TRBV3-2) and TRBJ2-3, with D possibly matching TRBD1 (7 bases). With 6 bases removed from V and 5 bases from J, the gap between germline ends came to 15 bases. Germline CDR1 is LGHDT and CDR2 is YNNKEL (reference sequence). The CDR3 sequence is 14 residues long. In DNA form, the CDR3 reads TGTGCCAGCAGACCCACAGGGGAGGAAGATACGCAGTATTTT. Translated, it gives CASRPTGEEDTQYF.

The chain joins TRBV18 to TRBJ2-1; TRBD1 agrees at 9 bases. The CDR3 consists of 15 residues. Germline CDR1 is KGHSH and CDR2 is LQKENI. V shed 5 bases and J 5 bases; nucleotides not matched to a gene: 7. The CDR3 DNA reads TGTGCCAGCTCAAGCCGGGACAGGGTCAACAATGAGCAGTTCTTC. Protein product: CASSSRDRVNNEQFF.

The chain links TRBV7-2 to TRBJ2-2; D is undetermined. Looked up from germline, CDR1 is SGHTA and CDR2 is FQGNSA. The CDR3 contains 14 residues. The ends were cut back, 1 base at V and 2 bases at J, with 5 bases in the middle. Here the CDR3 reads CASSLGLNTGELFF. The CDR3 DNA follows: TGTGCCAGCAGCTTAGGACTCAACACCGGGGAGCTGTTTTTT. The full variable domain, with the rest looked up from reference TRBV7-2 and TRBJ2-2, is GAGVSQSPSNKVTEKGKDVELRCDPISGHTALYWYRQSLGQGLEFLIYFQGNSAPDKSGLPSDRFSAERTGGSVSTLTIQRTQQEDSAVYLCASSLGLNTGELFFGEGSRLTVL.

In regard to this clone: The sample holds other DNA sequences that translate to the same CDR3. The chain couples TRBV7-9 to TRBJ1-4, with D possibly matching TRBD1 (6 bases). CDR3 length equals 14 residues. V was cut by 1 base and J by 4 bases, with 7 bases left in between. CDR1 SEHNR and CDR2 FQNEAQ come from the germline V gene (reference sequence). The CDR3 region has the DNA TGTGCCAGCAGCTTAGGACAGGATAATGAAAAACTGTTTTTT. Its translation: CASSLGQDNEKLFF.